Each of the 17 T cell receptor beta chains below was sequenced from the same sample in a study of cytomegalovirus exposure and HLA in healthy donors. The PCR made use of 60 Vbeta and 13 Jbeta primers. Assay: immunoSEQ multiplex PCR; the TCRdb copy retains only in-frame clones and omits some. The table includes around 150,000 clones, around 74% detected once. Sequenced material: PBMCs. The source of these receptors is a woman between 25 and 40 years old in good health and CMV-seronegative.

This clone has a count of ten or more. This rearrangement joins TRBV11-2 to TRBJ2-5; 11 bases are a match to TRBD2. CDR3 length: 17 amino acids. The germline CDR1 and CDR2 sequences are SGHAT and FQNNGV. The ends lost 1 base at V and 6 bases at J; junction bases unmatched: 10. CDR3 amino acids: CASSLGDLAGGPKTQYF. The CDR3, as DNA: TGTGCCAGCAGCTTAGGGGATTTAGCGGGGGGGCCGAAGACCCAGTACTTC. The variable domain in full, completed from reference TRBV11-2 and TRBJ2-5, reads EAGVAQSPRYKIIEKRQSVAFWCNPISGHATLYWYQQILGQGPKLLIQFQNNGVVDDSQLPKDRFSAERLKGVDSTLKIQPAKLEDSAVYLCASSLGDLAGGPKTQYFGPGTRLLVL.

Points on this clone: Relative to the germline gene, one junction end is altered; a read error may explain this. The chain couples TRBV7-2 to TRBJ2-3, with TRBD2 as a possible D gene (7 bases). Germline-derived CDR1 and CDR2 are SGHTA and FQGNSA. The CDR3 spans 15 residues. CDR3 region: CASSLRVEGGGGADF. CDR3 nucleotide sequence: TGTGCCAGCAGCTTACGGGTTGAGGGGGGGGGCGGAGCAGATTTT.

The CDR3 is CASSISPAQGVLSYEQYF. CDR3 sequence (DNA): TGTGCCAGCAGCATCTCCCCCGCACAGGGGGTTTTGTCCTACGAGCAGTACTTC. The rearrangement links TRBV5-6 to TRBJ2-7; TRBD1 matches 8 bases. The trim removed 4 bases at V and 1 base at J, leaving 16 bases unmatched. The length of the CDR3 is 18 residues. The germline CDR1 and CDR2 sequences are SGHDT and YYEEEE.

The V gene is TRBV6-1, the J gene TRBJ2-1; no clear D gene. Between the trimmed V and J ends, which lost 6 bases and 2 bases, there was a span of 14 bases. CDR1 and CDR2 from the germline V gene are MNHNS and SASEGT. This CDR3 has 15 amino acids. The CDR3 DNA sequence: TGTGCCAGCAGGAGTCTCACGAGCACCTACAATGAGCAGTTCTTC. It is translated as CASRSLTSTYNEQFF.

The chain is built from TRBV5-4 and TRBJ1-2, with a weak D call TRBD1 (6 bases). The V gene's germline CDR1 is SGHNT and CDR2 YYREEE (reference sequence). The CDR3 sequence is 18 residues long. The V gene lost 1 base and the J gene lost 4 bases, with 23 bases spanning the gap. CDR3 protein: CASSLTRGYNTLGYGYTF. In DNA form, the CDR3 reads TGTGCCAGCAGCTTGACCAGGGGCTACAATACCCTCGGCTATGGCTACACCTTC.

This clone was detected only once. J is TRBJ2-1 and V is TRBV7-2; maybe TRBD2 (6 bases). The V end lost 4 bases, the J end lost 6 bases, and 19 bases lay between the germline ends. The CDR3 loop spans 16 amino acids. The germline gives CDR1 SGHTA, CDR2 FQGNSA. The CDR3 DNA reads TGTGCCAGCAGCTACCCCCGGGACTCCCATAGCAATGAGCAGTTCTTC. Encoded protein: CASSYPRDSHSNEQFF.

V gene TRBV5-1 combines with J gene TRBJ2-1, with D perhaps matching TRBD2 (6 bases). This CDR3 has 14 amino acids. V dropped 4 bases and J dropped 7 bases, with 15 bases sitting between them. Germline lookup yields CDR1 SGHRS and CDR2 YFSETQ. As DNA, the CDR3 is TGCGCCAGCAGCAGCGGAAAGGAGGGAAATGAGCAGTTCTTC. Its protein is CASSSGKEGNEQFF.

This clone has a single count. CDR3 sequence (DNA): TGTGCCAGTAGTACTGCGGGGACAGGAGACGGAAACACCATATATTTT. It specifies CASSTAGTGDGNTIYF. The chain carries TRBV19 and TRBJ1-3; the match to TRBD1 covers 8 bases. Germline V gene sequence: CDR1 LNHDA, CDR2 SQIVND (reference sequence). The CDR3 is made up of 16 amino acids. V gave up 4 bases and J gave up 4 bases; unmatched junction bases: 9.

The gene calls are TRBV5-1 and TRBJ2-3; a weak D match, TRBD1 (6 bases). This CDR3 is built from 14 residues. CDR1 is SGHRS, CDR2 YFSETQ, per germline. V lost 1 base to trimming and J lost 5 bases, with 11 bases between them. CDR3 sequence reads: CASSLTGHVDTQYF. DNA of the CDR3: TGCGCCAGCAGCTTGACAGGGCACGTAGATACGCAGTATTTT. The full variable domain, rest sourced from reference TRBV5-1 and TRBJ2-3, is KAGVTQTPRYLIKTRGQQVTLSCSPISGHRSVSWYQQTPGQGLQFLFEYFSETQRNKGNFPGRFSGRQFSNSRSEMNVSTLELGDSALYLCASSLTGHVDTQYFGPGTRLTVL.

The genes are TRBV5-1 and TRBJ1-1, with TRBD1 matching over 7 bases. Germline assignment: CDR1 SGHRS and CDR2 YFSETQ. The junction had 5 bases not matched to a gene; V was cut back by 4 bases and J by 5 bases. The CDR3 runs 13 residues. For the CDR3, the DNA is TGCGCCAGCAGCCTCGACAGGGCTACTGAAGCTTTCTTT. This sequence encodes CASSLDRATEAFF.

The chain employs TRBV7-3 and TRBJ2-2; a weak D match, TRBD1 (6 bases). This CDR3 comprises 14 residues. V was shortened by 0 bases and J by 4 bases, with 6 bases between the two germline ends. Germline CDR1 is SGHTA and CDR2 is FQGTGA. The CDR3 DNA sequence: TGTGCCAGCAGCTTAACAGGGGGCACCGGGGAGCTGTTTTTT. The encoded protein is CASSLTGGTGELFF.

The chain couples TRBV2 to TRBJ2-5; no clear D. The germline V gene encodes CDR1 SNHLY and CDR2 FYNNEI. V was shortened by 7 bases and J by 4 bases, with 7 bases between the two germline ends. This CDR3 has 11 residues. In nucleotides, the CDR3 is TGTGCCAGCACCGAGTTAGAGACCCAGTACTTC. Amino acid sequence: CASTELETQYF.

The chain is built from TRBV19 and TRBJ2-5, with a possible D match to TRBD2 (5 bases). The J call is in doubt because the DNA end fits TRBJ2-7 better. Looked up from germline, CDR1 is LNHDA and CDR2 is SQIVND (reference sequence). This CDR3 region has 13 residues. This CDR3 reads CASSPGFSYEQYF. For the CDR3, the DNA is TGTGCCAGTAGTCCGGGGTTCTCCTACGAGCAGTACTTC.

V and J are TRBV10-1 and TRBJ1-2; D gene ambiguous. The V end was cut by 2 bases, the J end by 0 bases, with 7 bases between. The CDR3 totals 14 residues. CDR1 and CDR2 (germline): WNHNN, SYGVQD (reference sequence). CDR3 sequence (DNA): TGCGCCAGCAGTGAGCCCCGGTCTAACTATGGCTACACCTTC. Protein product: CASSEPRSNYGYTF.

This sequence joins TRBV7-2 and TRBJ2-5; 10 nucleotides agree with TRBD2. V gave up 5 bases and J gave up 6 bases; unmatched junction bases: 21. Germline V CDR1 and CDR2: SGHTA, FQGNSA. CDR3 size: 19 residues. CDR3 residues: CASSLDPPNSGGSLKTQYF. The CDR3 nucleotides read TGTGCCAGCAGCCTCGATCCCCCAAATAGCGGGGGGTCGTTGAAGACCCAGTACTTC.

This clone was detected a few times. The chain has TRBV5-4 and TRBJ1-1; TRBD1 matches at 11 bases. With 4 bases clipped from V and 3 bases from J, the junction kept 5 bases outside the gene matches. CDR1 SGHNT and CDR2 YYREEE come from the germline V gene (reference sequence). The CDR3 extends over 15 amino acids. This chain's CDR3 is CASSKGQGADTEAFF. CDR3 bases: TGTGCCAGCAGCAAAGGACAGGGGGCGGACACTGAAGCTTTCTTT.

V is TRBV11-2 and J is TRBJ1-3, with 10 bases matching TRBD1. The ends lost 5 bases at V and 0 bases at J; junction bases unmatched: 10. Germline V gene sequence: CDR1 SGHAT, CDR2 FQNNGV. CDR3 length equals 18 residues. CDR3 protein: CASSPRTGGLYSGNTIYF. In DNA, the CDR3 is TGTGCCAGCAGCCCACGGACAGGGGGGCTTTACTCTGGAAACACCATATATTTT.